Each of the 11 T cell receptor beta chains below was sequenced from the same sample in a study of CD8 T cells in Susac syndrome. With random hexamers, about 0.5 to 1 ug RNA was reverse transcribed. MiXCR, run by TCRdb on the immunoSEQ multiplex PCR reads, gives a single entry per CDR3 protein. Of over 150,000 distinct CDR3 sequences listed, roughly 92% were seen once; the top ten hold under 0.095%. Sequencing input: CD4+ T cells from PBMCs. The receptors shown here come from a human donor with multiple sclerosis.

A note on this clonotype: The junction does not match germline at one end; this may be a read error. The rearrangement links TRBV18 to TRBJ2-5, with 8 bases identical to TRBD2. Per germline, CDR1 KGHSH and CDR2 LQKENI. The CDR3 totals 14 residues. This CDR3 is CASSPPGLGETQYF. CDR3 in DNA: TGTGCCAGCTCGCCACCGGGACTAGGAGAGACCCAGTACTTC. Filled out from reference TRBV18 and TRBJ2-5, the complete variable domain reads NAGVMQNPRHLVRRRGQEARLRCSPMKGHSHVYWYRQLPEEGLKFMVYLQKENIIDESGMPKERFSAEFPKEGPSILRIQQVVRGDSAAYFCASSPPGLGETQYFGPGTRLLVL.

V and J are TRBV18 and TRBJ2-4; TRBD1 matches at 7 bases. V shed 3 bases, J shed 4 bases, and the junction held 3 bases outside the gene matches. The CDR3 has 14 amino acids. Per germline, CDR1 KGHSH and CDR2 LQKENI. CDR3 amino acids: CASSPGQQKNIQYF. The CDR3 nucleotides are TGTGCCAGCTCACCGGGACAGCAGAAAAACATTCAGTACTTC.

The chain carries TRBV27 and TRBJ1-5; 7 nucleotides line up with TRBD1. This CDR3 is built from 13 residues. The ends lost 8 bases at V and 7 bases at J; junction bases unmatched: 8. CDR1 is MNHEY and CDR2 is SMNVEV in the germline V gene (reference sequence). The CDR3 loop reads CASAIQGDQPQHF. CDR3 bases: TGTGCCAGCGCAATCCAGGGGGACCAGCCCCAGCATTTT.

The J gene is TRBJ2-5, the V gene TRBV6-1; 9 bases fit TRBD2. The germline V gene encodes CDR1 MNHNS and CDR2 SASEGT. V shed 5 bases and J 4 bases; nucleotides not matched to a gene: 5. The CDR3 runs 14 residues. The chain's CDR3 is CASSSGLASETQYF. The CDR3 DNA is TGTGCCAGCAGTAGCGGACTAGCGTCAGAGACCCAGTACTTC.

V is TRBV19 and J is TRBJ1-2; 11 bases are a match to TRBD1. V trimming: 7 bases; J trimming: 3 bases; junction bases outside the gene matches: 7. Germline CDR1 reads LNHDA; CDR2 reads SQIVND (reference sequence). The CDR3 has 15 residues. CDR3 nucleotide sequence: TGTGCCAGTACCTTGCCGGGACAGGGGGACTATGGCTACACCTTC. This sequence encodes CASTLPGQGDYGYTF. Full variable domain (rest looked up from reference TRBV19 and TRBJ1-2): DGGITQSPKYLFRKEGQNVTLSCEQNLNHDAMYWYRQDPGQGLRLIYYSQIVNDFQKGDIAEGYSVSREKKESFPLTVTSAQKNPTAFYLCASTLPGQGDYGYTFGSGTRLTVV.

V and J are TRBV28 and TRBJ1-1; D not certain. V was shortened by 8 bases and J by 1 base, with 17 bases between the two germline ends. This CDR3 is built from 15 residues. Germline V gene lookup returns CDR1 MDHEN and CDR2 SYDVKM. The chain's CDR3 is CASDAVGSRNTEAFF. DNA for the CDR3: TGTGCCAGCGATGCAGTGGGCAGCAGGAACACTGAAGCTTTCTTT.

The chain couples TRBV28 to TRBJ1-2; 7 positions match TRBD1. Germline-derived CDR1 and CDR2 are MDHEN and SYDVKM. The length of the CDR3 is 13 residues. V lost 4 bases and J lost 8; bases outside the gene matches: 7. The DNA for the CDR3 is TGTGCCAGCAGTTACGCAGGGGGTTACGGCTACACCTTC. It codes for CASSYAGGYGYTF.

In DNA, the CDR3 is TGTGCCAGCAGCTTAGCCGAGCGCACAGATACGCAGTATTTT. Protein: CASSLAERTDTQYF. This chain links TRBV7-2 with TRBJ2-3; D is uncertain. This CDR3 comprises 14 residues. V dropped 0 bases and J dropped 1 base, with 5 bases sitting between them. CDR1 and CDR2 from the germline V gene are SGHTA and FQGNSA.

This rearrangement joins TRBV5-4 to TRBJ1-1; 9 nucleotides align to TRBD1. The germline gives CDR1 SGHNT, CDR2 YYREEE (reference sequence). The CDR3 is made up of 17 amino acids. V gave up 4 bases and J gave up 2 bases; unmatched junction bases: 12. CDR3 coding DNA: TGTGCCAGCAGCCGGTGGGGGACAGGGCGTAGAAACACTGAAGCTTTCTTT. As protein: CASSRWGTGRRNTEAFF.

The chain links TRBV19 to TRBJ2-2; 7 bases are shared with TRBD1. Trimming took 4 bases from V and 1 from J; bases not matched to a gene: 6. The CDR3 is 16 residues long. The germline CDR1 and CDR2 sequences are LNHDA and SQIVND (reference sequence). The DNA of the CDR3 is TGTGCCAGTAGTAACAACAGGGGACAGAACACCGGGGAGCTGTTTTTT. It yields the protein CASSNNRGQNTGELFF.

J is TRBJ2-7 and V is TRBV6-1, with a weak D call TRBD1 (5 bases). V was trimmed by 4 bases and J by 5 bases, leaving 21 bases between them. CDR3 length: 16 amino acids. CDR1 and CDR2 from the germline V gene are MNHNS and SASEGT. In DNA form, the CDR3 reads TGTGCCAGCAGTGCTATGGCCAGGGTGGGGCGAGACGAGCAGTACTTC. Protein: CASSAMARVGRDEQYF.